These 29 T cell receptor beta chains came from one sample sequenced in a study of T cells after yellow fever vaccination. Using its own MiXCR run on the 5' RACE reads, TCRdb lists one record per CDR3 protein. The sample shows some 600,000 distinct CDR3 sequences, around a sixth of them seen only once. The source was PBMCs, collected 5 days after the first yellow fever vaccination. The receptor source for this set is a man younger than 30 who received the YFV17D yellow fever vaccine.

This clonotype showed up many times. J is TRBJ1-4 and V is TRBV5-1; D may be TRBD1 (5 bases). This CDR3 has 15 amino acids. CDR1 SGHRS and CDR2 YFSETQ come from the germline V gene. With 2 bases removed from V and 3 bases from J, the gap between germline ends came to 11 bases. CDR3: CASSFQGLANEKLFF. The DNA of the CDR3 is TGCGCCAGCAGCTTCCAGGGATTAGCTAATGAAAAACTGTTTTTT.

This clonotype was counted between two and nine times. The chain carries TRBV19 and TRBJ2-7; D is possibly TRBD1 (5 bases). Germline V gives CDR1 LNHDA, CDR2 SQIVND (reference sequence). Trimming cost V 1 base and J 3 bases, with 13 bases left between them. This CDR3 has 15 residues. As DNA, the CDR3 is TGTGCCAGTAGTATAGGGGCAGGGTCAATCTACGAGCAGTACTTC. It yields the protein CASSIGAGSIYEQYF. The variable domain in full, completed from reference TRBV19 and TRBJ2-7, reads DGGITQSPKYLFRKEGQNVTLSCEQNLNHDAMYWYRQDPGQGLRLIYYSQIVNDFQKGDIAEGYSVSREKKESFPLTVTSAQKNPTAFYLCASSIGAGSIYEQYFGPGTRLTVT.

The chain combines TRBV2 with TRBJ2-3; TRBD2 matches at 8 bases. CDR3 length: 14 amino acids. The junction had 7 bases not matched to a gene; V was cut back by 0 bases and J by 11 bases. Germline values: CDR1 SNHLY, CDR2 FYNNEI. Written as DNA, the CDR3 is TGTGCCAGCAGTGAAGCGCTTCGGACTAGCCAGCAGTATTTT. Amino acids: CASSEALRTSQQYF.

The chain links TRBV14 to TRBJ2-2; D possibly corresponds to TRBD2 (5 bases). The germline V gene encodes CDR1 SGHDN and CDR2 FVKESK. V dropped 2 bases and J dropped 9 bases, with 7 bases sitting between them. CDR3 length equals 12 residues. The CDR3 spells CASSQTRRELFF. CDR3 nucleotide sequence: TGTGCCAGCAGCCAAACTAGGAGGGAGCTGTTTTTT.

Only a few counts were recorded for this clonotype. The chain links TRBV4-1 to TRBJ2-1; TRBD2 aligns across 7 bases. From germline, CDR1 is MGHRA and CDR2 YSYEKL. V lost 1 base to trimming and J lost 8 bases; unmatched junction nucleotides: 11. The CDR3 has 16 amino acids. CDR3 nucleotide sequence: TGCGCCAGCAGCCAAGGTAAAGGCGGGGGAAGATATGAGCAGTTCTTC. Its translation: CASSQGKGGGRYEQFF.

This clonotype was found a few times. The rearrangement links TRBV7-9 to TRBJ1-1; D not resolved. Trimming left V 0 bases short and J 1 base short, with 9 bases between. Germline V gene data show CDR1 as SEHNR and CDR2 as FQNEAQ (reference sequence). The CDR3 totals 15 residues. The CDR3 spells CASSLAKAGNTEAFF. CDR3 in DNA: TGTGCCAGCAGCTTAGCGAAGGCAGGGAACACTGAAGCTTTCTTT.

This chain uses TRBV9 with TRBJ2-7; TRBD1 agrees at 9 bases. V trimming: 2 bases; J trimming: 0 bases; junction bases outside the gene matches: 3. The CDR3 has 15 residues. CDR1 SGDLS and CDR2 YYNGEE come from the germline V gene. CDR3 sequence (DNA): TGTGCCAGCAGCGTCGGGACAGGGAGCTCCTACGAGCAGTACTTC. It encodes CASSVGTGSSYEQYF.

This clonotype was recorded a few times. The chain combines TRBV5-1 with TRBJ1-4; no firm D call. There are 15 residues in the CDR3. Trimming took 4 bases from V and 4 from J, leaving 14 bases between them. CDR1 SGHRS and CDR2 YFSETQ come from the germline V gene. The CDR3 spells CASSRGGSFNEKLFF. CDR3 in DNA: TGCGCCAGCAGCCGCGGAGGGAGTTTTAATGAAAAACTGTTTTTT.

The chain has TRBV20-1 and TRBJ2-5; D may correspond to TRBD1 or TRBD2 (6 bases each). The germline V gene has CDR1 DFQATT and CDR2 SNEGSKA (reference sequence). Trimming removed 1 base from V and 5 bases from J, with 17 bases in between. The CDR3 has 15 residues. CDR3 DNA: TGCAGTGCTAGAGTTCCGGGACAAGGAGGGGAGACCCAGTACTTC. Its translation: CSARVPGQGGETQYF.

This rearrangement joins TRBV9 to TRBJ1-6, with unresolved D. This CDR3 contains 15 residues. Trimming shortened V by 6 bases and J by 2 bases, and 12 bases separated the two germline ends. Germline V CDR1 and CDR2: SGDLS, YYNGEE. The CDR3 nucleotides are TGTGCCAGCACCGCTGACGGGGCCTATAATTCACCCCTCCACTTT. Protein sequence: CASTADGAYNSPLHF. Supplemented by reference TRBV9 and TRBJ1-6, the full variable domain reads DSGVTQTPKHLITATGQRVTLRCSPRSGDLSVYWYQQSLDQGLQFLIQYYNGEERAKGNILERFSAQQFPDLHSELNLSSLELGDSALYFCASTADGAYNSPLHFGNGTRLTVT.

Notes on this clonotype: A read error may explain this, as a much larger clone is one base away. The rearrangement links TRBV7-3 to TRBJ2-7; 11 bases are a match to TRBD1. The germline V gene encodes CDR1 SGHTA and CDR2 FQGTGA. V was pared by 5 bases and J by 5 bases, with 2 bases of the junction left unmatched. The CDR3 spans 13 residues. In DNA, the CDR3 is TGTGCCAGCAGCCGGACAGGGGGCGACGAGCAGTACTTC. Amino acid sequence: CASSRTGGDEQYF.

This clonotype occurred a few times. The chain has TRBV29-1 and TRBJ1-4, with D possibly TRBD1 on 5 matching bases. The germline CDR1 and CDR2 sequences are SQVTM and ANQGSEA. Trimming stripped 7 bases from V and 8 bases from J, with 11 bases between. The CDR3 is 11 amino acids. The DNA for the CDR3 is TGCAGCGCCTCTCGGGGGGAAAAACTGTTTTTT. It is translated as CSASRGEKLFF.

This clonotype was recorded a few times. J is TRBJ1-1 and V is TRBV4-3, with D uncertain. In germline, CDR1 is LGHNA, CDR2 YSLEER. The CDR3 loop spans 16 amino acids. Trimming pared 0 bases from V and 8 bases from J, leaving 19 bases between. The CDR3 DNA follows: TGCGCCAGCAGCCAAGATCCAGCAGGCCCAGGACGAGAAGCTTTCTTT. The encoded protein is CASSQDPAGPGREAFF.

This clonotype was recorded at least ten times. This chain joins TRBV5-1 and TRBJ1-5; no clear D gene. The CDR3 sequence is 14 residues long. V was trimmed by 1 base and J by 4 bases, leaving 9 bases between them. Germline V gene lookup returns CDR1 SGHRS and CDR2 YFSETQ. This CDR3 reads CASSLYGANQPQHF. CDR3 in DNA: TGCGCCAGCAGCTTGTATGGAGCGAATCAGCCCCAGCATTTT.

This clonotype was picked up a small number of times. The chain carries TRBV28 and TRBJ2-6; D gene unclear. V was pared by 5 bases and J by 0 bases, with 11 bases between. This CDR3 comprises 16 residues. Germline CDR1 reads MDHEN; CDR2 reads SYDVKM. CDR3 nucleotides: TGTGCCAGCAGTCGGGTGACAAACTCTGGGGCCAACGTCCTGACTTTC. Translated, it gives CASSRVTNSGANVLTF.

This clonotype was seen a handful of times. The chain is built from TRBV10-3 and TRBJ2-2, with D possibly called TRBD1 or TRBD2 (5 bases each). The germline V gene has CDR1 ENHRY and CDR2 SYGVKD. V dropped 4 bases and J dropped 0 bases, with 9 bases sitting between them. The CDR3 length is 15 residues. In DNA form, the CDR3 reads TGTGCCATCAGTGTGGGGGTCCCGAACACCGGGGAGCTGTTTTTT. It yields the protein CAISVGVPNTGELFF.

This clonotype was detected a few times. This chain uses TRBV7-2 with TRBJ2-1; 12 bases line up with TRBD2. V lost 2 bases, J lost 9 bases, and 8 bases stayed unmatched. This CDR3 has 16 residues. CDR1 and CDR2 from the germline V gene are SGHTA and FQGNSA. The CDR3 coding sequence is TGTGCCAGCAGCTTAACGGCTAGCGGGGGGGGAGGTGAGCAGTTCTTC. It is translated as CASSLTASGGGGEQFF.

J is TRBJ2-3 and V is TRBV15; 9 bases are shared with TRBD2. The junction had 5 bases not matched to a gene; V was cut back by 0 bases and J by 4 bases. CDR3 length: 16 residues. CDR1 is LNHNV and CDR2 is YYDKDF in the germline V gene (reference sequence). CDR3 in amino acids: CATSRDRAGGPDTQYF. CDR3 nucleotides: TGTGCCACCAGCAGAGATCGGGCGGGGGGGCCAGATACGCAGTATTTT.

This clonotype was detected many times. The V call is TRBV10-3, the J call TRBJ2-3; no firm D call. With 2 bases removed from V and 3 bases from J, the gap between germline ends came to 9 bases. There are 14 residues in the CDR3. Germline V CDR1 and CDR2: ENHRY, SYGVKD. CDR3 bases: TGTGCCATCAGTGAGCTAGTCCGTACAGATACGCAGTATTTT. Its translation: CAISELVRTDTQYF.

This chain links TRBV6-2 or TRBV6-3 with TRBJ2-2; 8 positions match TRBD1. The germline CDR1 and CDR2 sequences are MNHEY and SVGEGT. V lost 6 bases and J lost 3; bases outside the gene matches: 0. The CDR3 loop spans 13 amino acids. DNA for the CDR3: TGTGCCAGCAGGACAGGGGACACCGGGGAGCTGTTTTTT. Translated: CASRTGDTGELFF.

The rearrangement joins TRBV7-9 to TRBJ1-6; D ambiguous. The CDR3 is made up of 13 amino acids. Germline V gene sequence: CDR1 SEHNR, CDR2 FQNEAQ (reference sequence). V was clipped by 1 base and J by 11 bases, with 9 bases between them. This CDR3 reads CASSLEGVAPLHF. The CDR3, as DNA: TGTGCCAGCAGCTTAGAGGGTGTTGCACCCCTCCACTTT. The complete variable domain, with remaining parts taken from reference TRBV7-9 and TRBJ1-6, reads DTGVSQNPRHKITKRGQNVTFRCDPISEHNRLYWYRQTLGQGPEFLTYFQNEAQLEKSRLLSDRFSAERPKGSFSTLEIQRTEQGDSAMYLCASSLEGVAPLHFGNGTRLTVT.

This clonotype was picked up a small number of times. As DNA, the CDR3 is TGTGCCACCAGCAGGTACATTCACGAGACCCAGTACTTC. Translating gives CATSRYIHETQYF. The J gene is TRBJ2-5, the V gene TRBV15; no clear D gene. Germline values: CDR1 LNHNV, CDR2 YYDKDF (reference sequence). The CDR3 has 13 residues. Trimming stripped 3 bases from V and 5 bases from J, with 10 bases between.

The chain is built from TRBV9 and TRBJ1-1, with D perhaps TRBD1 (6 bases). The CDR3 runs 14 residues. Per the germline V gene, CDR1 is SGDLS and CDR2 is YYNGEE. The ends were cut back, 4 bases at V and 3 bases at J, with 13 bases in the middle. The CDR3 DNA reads TGTGCCAGCAGCAAACAGGGTCAGGACACTGAAGCTTTCTTT. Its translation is CASSKQGQDTEAFF.

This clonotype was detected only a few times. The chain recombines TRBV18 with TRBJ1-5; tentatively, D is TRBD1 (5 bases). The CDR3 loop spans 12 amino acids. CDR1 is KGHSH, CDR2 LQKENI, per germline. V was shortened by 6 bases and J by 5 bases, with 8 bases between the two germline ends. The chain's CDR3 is CASSGGHQPQHF. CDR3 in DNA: TGTGCCAGCTCCGGGGGACATCAGCCCCAGCATTTT.

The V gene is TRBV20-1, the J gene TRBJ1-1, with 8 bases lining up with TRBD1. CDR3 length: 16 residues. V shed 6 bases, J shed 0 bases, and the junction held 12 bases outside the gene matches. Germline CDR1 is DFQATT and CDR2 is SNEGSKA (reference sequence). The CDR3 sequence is CSARQGSNRVNTEAFF. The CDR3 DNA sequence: TGCAGTGCGCGACAGGGGTCGAATCGGGTGAACACTGAAGCTTTCTTT.

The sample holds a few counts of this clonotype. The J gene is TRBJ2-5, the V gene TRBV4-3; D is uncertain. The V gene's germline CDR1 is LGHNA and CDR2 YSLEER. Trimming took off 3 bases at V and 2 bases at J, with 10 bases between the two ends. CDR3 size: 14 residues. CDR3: CASSQVDGQETQYF. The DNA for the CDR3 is TGCGCCAGCAGCCAGGTCGACGGGCAAGAGACCCAGTACTTC.

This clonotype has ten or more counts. The CDR3 DNA reads TGTGCCAGCAGTTTTTCGACAGGGACGTACACTGAAGCTTTCTTT. The encoded protein is CASSFSTGTYTEAFF. The V call is TRBV27, the J call TRBJ1-1; the match to TRBD1 covers 7 bases. This CDR3 region has 15 residues. Germline CDR1 MNHEY, CDR2 SMNVEV (reference sequence). V was clipped by 3 bases and J by 3 bases; unmatched bases: 7.

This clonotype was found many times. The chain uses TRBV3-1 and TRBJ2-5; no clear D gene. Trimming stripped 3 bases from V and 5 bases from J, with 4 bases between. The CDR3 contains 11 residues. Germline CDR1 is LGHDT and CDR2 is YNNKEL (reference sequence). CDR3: CASSHGETQYF. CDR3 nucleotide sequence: TGTGCCAGCAGCCACGGGGAGACCCAGTACTTC.

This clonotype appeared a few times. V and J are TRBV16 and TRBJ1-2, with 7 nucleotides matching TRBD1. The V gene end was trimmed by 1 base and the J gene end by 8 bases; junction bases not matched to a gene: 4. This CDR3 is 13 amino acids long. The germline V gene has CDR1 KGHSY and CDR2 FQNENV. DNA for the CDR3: TGTGCCAGCAGCCAATTTAACAGGGGAGGCTACACCTTC. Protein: CASSQFNRGGYTF.